Listed below are T cell receptor beta chains from one sample, sequenced in a study of blood T cell repertoires in COVID-19. Sequenced by immunoSEQ multiplex PCR; TCRdb stores in-frame clones only, minus some. The table shows about 300,000 clones, with over 75% occurring only once. The specimen was peripheral blood. The receptors were gathered from a human donor in a cohort sampled during active COVID-19. Each CDR3 is given with its conserved first and last residue. A D gene is named only where the DNA matches it firmly. Size tells how often a clone was seen (once, few, many) or the class of an expanded clone, and some rows leave it out.

v_call: TRBV28
d_call: TRBD2
cdr3_length: 15
j_call: TRBJ2-7
clone_size: .
cdr3_aa: CASATFSGRAGEQYF
cdr3_nt: TGTGCCAGCGCTACGTTTAGCGGGAGGGCCGGCGAGCAGTACTTC

v_call: TRBV19
d_call: TRBD1
cdr3_length: 16
j_call: TRBJ1-2
clone_size: once
cdr3_aa: CASSAQGQGVYYGYTF
cdr3_nt: TGTGCCAGTAGTGCCCAGGGACAGGGGGTTTATTATGGCTACACCTTC

v_call: TRBV28
d_call: TRBD2
cdr3_length: 14
j_call: TRBJ2-7
clone_size: .
cdr3_aa: CASRRLAGRYEQYF
cdr3_nt: TGTGCCAGCAGGAGACTAGCGGGACGCTACGAGCAGTACTTC

v_call: TRBV28
d_call: .
cdr3_length: 15
j_call: TRBJ2-3
clone_size: .
cdr3_aa: CASSLPLAGTDTQYF
cdr3_nt: TGTGCCAGCAGTTTACCCTTAGCGGGCACAGATACGCAGTATTTT

v_call: TRBV27
d_call: .
cdr3_length: 15
j_call: TRBJ2-1
clone_size: .
cdr3_aa: CASSLDGGSYNEQFF
cdr3_nt: TGTGCCAGCAGTTTAGACGGAGGGTCCTACAATGAGCAGTTCTTC

v_call: TRBV27
d_call: .
cdr3_length: 12
j_call: TRBJ1-6
clone_size: .
cdr3_aa: CASSSATGSLHF
cdr3_nt: TGTGCCAGCAGTTCCGCGACAGGCTCCCTCCACTTT

v_call: TRBV7-8
d_call: TRBD2
cdr3_length: 19
j_call: TRBJ2-1
clone_size: .
cdr3_aa: CASRPRGGGVIPDYNEQFF
cdr3_nt: TGTGCCAGCAGACCGCGGGGGGGCGGAGTAATCCCGGATTACAATGAGCAGTTCTTC

v_call: TRBV15
d_call: .
cdr3_length: 12
j_call: TRBJ1-2
clone_size: .
cdr3_aa: CATSRRSRGYTF
cdr3_nt: TGTGCCACCAGCAGACGGAGTAGGGGCTACACCTTC

v_call: TRBV2
d_call: .
cdr3_length: 13
j_call: TRBJ2-7
clone_size: once
cdr3_aa: CASSESSGYEQYF
cdr3_nt: TGTGCCAGCAGTGAGAGCAGCGGATACGAGCAGTACTTC

v_call: TRBV2
d_call: .
cdr3_length: 13
j_call: TRBJ1-1
clone_size: .
cdr3_aa: CASSPLGGTEAFF
cdr3_nt: TGTGCCAGCAGCCCCCTCGGGGGCACTGAAGCTTTCTTT

v_call: TRBV7-2
d_call: TRBD2
cdr3_length: 15
j_call: TRBJ2-5
clone_size: .
cdr3_aa: CASSLEGTSGETQYF
cdr3_nt: TGTGCCAGCAGCTTAGAGGGGACTAGCGGAGAGACCCAGTACTTC

v_call: TRBV6-5
d_call: TRBD1
cdr3_length: 15
j_call: TRBJ2-7
clone_size: .
cdr3_aa: CASRRTGQGAYEQYF
cdr3_nt: TGTGCCAGCAGACGTACTGGACAGGGCGCCTACGAGCAGTACTTC

v_call: TRBV7-2
d_call: .
cdr3_length: 15
j_call: TRBJ2-1
clone_size: .
cdr3_aa: CASSLGWGPGNEQFF
cdr3_nt: TGTGCCAGCAGCTTAGGCTGGGGGCCTGGCAATGAGCAGTTCTTC

v_call: TRBV10-1
d_call: .
cdr3_length: 14
j_call: TRBJ2-5
clone_size: .
cdr3_aa: CASSLGGAEETQYF
cdr3_nt: TGCGCCAGCAGTTTAGGCGGGGCCGAAGAGACCCAGTACTTC

v_call: TRBV11-2
d_call: .
cdr3_length: 13
j_call: TRBJ1-1
clone_size: .
cdr3_aa: CASSILGGTEAFF
cdr3_nt: TGTGCCAGCAGCATTCTGGGGGGAACTGAAGCTTTCTTT

v_call: TRBV29-1
d_call: .
cdr3_length: 14
j_call: TRBJ1-1
clone_size: .
cdr3_aa: CSVDLRLGDTEAFF
cdr3_nt: TGCAGCGTTGACCTTCGTCTCGGGGACACTGAAGCTTTCTTT

v_call: TRBV7-2
d_call: .
cdr3_length: 15
j_call: TRBJ1-3
clone_size: .
cdr3_aa: CASSLLGGLGNTIYF
cdr3_nt: TGTGCCAGCAGCTTACTAGGCGGGTTAGGAAACACCATATATTTT

v_call: TRBV28
d_call: .
cdr3_length: 16
j_call: TRBJ2-3
clone_size: .
cdr3_aa: CASSNSQGTSTDTQYF
cdr3_nt: TGTGCCAGCAGTAACTCGCAGGGAACTAGCACAGATACGCAGTATTTT

v_call: TRBV9
d_call: .
cdr3_length: 15
j_call: TRBJ1-2
clone_size: .
cdr3_aa: CASSQAGAGTYGYTF
cdr3_nt: TGTGCCAGCAGCCAGGCAGGGGCCGGAACCTATGGCTACACCTTC

v_call: TRBV7-2
d_call: TRBD2
cdr3_length: 18
j_call: TRBJ2-6
clone_size: .
cdr3_aa: CASSPLAGGRSGANVLTF
cdr3_nt: TGTGCCAGCAGCCCTTTAGCGGGAGGAAGGTCTGGGGCCAACGTCCTGACTTTC

v_call: TRBV7-2
d_call: .
cdr3_length: 19
j_call: TRBJ2-2
clone_size: few
cdr3_aa: CASSVKRQVGYTNTGELFF
cdr3_nt: TGTGCCAGCAGCGTAAAACGACAGGTGGGATACACGAACACCGGGGAGCTGTTTTTT

v_call: TRBV18
d_call: TRBD1
cdr3_length: 18
j_call: TRBJ1-5
clone_size: .
cdr3_aa: CASSKGQGGTSGNQPQHF
cdr3_nt: TGTGCCAGCTCAAAGGGACAGGGGGGGACGTCGGGCAATCAGCCCCAGCATTTT

v_call: TRBV4-3
d_call: TRBD1
cdr3_length: 16
j_call: TRBJ1-2
clone_size: .
cdr3_aa: CASSQDNAGGAGGYTF
cdr3_nt: TGCGCCAGCAGCCAAGATAATGCAGGGGGCGCGGGTGGCTACACCTTC

v_call: TRBV2
d_call: TRBD2
cdr3_length: 15
j_call: TRBJ2-3
clone_size: .
cdr3_aa: CASSVLAGFTDTQYF
cdr3_nt: TGTGCCAGCAGTGTTCTAGCGGGGTTCACAGATACGCAGTATTTT

v_call: TRBV29-1
d_call: TRBD2
cdr3_length: 12
j_call: TRBJ2-1
clone_size: few
cdr3_aa: CSVVGGGDEQFF
cdr3_nt: TGCAGCGTTGTGGGGGGAGGGGATGAGCAGTTCTTC

v_call: TRBV25-1
d_call: .
cdr3_length: 14
j_call: TRBJ1-4
clone_size: .
cdr3_aa: CASSETQQREKLFF
cdr3_nt: TGTGCCAGCAGTGAAACACAGCAGCGGGAAAAACTGTTTTTT

v_call: TRBV5-1
d_call: .
cdr3_length: 15
j_call: TRBJ2-3
clone_size: .
cdr3_aa: CASSPDGRRTDTQYF
cdr3_nt: TGCGCCAGCAGCCCGGATGGGCGCCGCACAGATACGCAGTATTTT

v_call: TRBV5-1
d_call: .
cdr3_length: 13
j_call: TRBJ2-7
clone_size: once
cdr3_aa: CASAGTVEAEQYF
cdr3_nt: TGCGCCAGTGCCGGGACTGTGGAGGCCGAGCAGTACTTC

v_call: TRBV11-3
d_call: .
cdr3_length: 15
j_call: TRBJ2-1
clone_size: .
cdr3_aa: CASSLESGHGDEQFF
cdr3_nt: TGTGCCAGCAGCTTAGAGTCAGGGCATGGAGATGAGCAGTTCTTC

v_call: TRBV12-1
d_call: .
cdr3_length: 16
j_call: TRBJ1-3
clone_size: few
cdr3_aa: CASSSRTGSLGNTIYF
cdr3_nt: TGTGCCAGCAGCTCCAGGACAGGGTCGCTTGGAAACACCATATATTTT

v_call: TRBV7-6
d_call: .
cdr3_length: 16
j_call: TRBJ2-1
clone_size: .
cdr3_aa: CASSLAKLSSYNEQFF
cdr3_nt: TGTGCCAGCAGCTTAGCGAAATTGAGCTCCTACAATGAGCAGTTCTTC

v_call: TRBV7-2
d_call: TRBD2
cdr3_length: 17
j_call: TRBJ2-1
clone_size: .
cdr3_aa: CASRATAGTSGNNEQFF
cdr3_nt: TGTGCCAGCAGAGCGACCGCCGGGACTAGCGGCAACAATGAGCAGTTCTTC

v_call: TRBV3-1/TRBV3-2
d_call: TRBD2
cdr3_length: 11
j_call: TRBJ2-7
clone_size: .
cdr3_aa: CASSQGLVFYF
cdr3_nt: TGTGCCAGCAGCCAGGGACTAGTATTCTACTTC

v_call: TRBV18
d_call: TRBD1
cdr3_length: 15
j_call: TRBJ1-4
clone_size: once
cdr3_aa: CASSPGTGGTEKLFF
cdr3_nt: TGTGCCAGCTCACCAGGGACAGGGGGCACTGAAAAACTGTTTTTT

v_call: TRBV5-1
d_call: .
cdr3_length: 16
j_call: TRBJ2-7
clone_size: .
cdr3_aa: CASSPGTGHQFYEQYF
cdr3_nt: TGCGCCAGCAGCCCAGGAACAGGGCATCAATTTTACGAGCAGTACTTC

v_call: TRBV3-1/TRBV3-2
d_call: TRBD1
cdr3_length: 15
j_call: TRBJ1-4
clone_size: .
cdr3_aa: CASSIRTGVYEKLFF
cdr3_nt: TGTGCCAGCAGCATCAGGACAGGGGTATATGAAAAACTGTTTTTT

v_call: TRBV5-5
d_call: TRBD1
cdr3_length: 17
j_call: TRBJ2-2
clone_size: .
cdr3_aa: CASRFGQGRKMTGELFF
cdr3_nt: TGTGCCAGCAGATTCGGACAGGGACGAAAAATGACCGGGGAGCTGTTTTTT

v_call: TRBV2
d_call: .
cdr3_length: 14
j_call: TRBJ1-4
clone_size: .
cdr3_aa: CASSADRSDEKLFF
cdr3_nt: TGTGCCAGCAGCGCTGACAGGTCCGATGAAAAACTGTTTTTT

v_call: TRBV10-3
d_call: TRBD1
cdr3_length: 16
j_call: TRBJ1-1
clone_size: .
cdr3_aa: CAISDMLRTGPDRAFF
cdr3_nt: TGTGCCATCAGTGATATGTTAAGGACAGGGCCGGATCGAGCTTTCTTT

v_call: TRBV24-1
d_call: TRBD2
cdr3_length: 16
j_call: TRBJ2-1
clone_size: .
cdr3_aa: CATSDSGLADYNEQFF
cdr3_nt: TGTGCCACCAGTGATTCGGGACTAGCGGACTACAATGAGCAGTTCTTC

v_call: TRBV2
d_call: TRBD2
cdr3_length: 15
j_call: TRBJ2-1
clone_size: .
cdr3_aa: CASSQLAGEGVEQFF
cdr3_nt: TGTGCCAGCAGTCAACTAGCGGGAGAGGGGGTTGAGCAGTTCTTC

v_call: TRBV19
d_call: .
cdr3_length: 15
j_call: TRBJ2-1
clone_size: .
cdr3_aa: CASSTDKILPAEQFF
cdr3_nt: TGTGCCAGTAGTACCGACAAGATCCTTCCCGCTGAGCAGTTCTTC

v_call: TRBV18
d_call: TRBD2
cdr3_length: 16
j_call: TRBJ2-2
clone_size: .
cdr3_aa: CASSPPGGSQVGELFF
cdr3_nt: TGTGCCAGCTCACCACCCGGCGGGAGTCAGGTCGGGGAGCTGTTTTTT

v_call: TRBV6-5
d_call: .
cdr3_length: 15
j_call: TRBJ1-6
clone_size: .
cdr3_aa: CASSYGVAGNSPLHF
cdr3_nt: TGTGCCAGCAGTTACGGAGTTGCGGGTAATTCACCCCTCCACTTT

v_call: TRBV12-3/TRBV12-4
d_call: TRBD1
cdr3_length: 12
j_call: TRBJ1-1
clone_size: .
cdr3_aa: CASRRRDRGAFF
cdr3_nt: TGTGCCAGCAGACGCCGGGACAGGGGGGCTTTCTTT

v_call: TRBV24-1
d_call: .
cdr3_length: 15
j_call: TRBJ1-2
clone_size: .
cdr3_aa: CATSESDGVPYGYTF
cdr3_nt: TGTGCCACCAGCGAGAGTGACGGGGTCCCCTATGGCTACACCTTC

v_call: TRBV15
d_call: TRBD1
cdr3_length: 15
j_call: TRBJ2-7
clone_size: .
cdr3_aa: CATSRDQGGAYEQYF
cdr3_nt: TGTGCCACCAGCAGAGATCAAGGGGGCGCCTACGAGCAGTACTTC

v_call: TRBV6-5
d_call: .
cdr3_length: 15
j_call: TRBJ2-1
clone_size: .
cdr3_aa: CASSYRPETYNEQFF
cdr3_nt: TGTGCCAGCAGTTACCGACCGGAGACGTACAATGAGCAGTTCTTC

v_call: TRBV6-5
d_call: .
cdr3_length: 13
j_call: TRBJ1-1
clone_size: .
cdr3_aa: CASRLQGRTEAFF
cdr3_nt: TGTGCCAGCAGACTACAGGGTAGGACTGAAGCTTTCTTT

v_call: TRBV10-3
d_call: .
cdr3_length: 13
j_call: TRBJ2-3
clone_size: .
cdr3_aa: CAISWDFTDTQYF
cdr3_nt: TGTGCCATCAGTTGGGACTTCACAGATACGCAGTATTTT

v_call: TRBV7-9
d_call: .
cdr3_length: 13
j_call: TRBJ1-1
clone_size: .
cdr3_aa: CASRLDGNTEAFF
cdr3_nt: TGTGCCAGCAGGTTGGACGGGAACACTGAAGCTTTCTTT

v_call: TRBV7-2
d_call: TRBD2
cdr3_length: 18
j_call: TRBJ2-2
clone_size: .
cdr3_aa: CASSPGPAGGPNTGELFF
cdr3_nt: TGTGCCAGCAGCCCGGGGCCGGCGGGAGGGCCGAACACCGGGGAGCTGTTTTTT

v_call: TRBV19
d_call: TRBD2
cdr3_length: 15
j_call: TRBJ2-1
clone_size: .
cdr3_aa: CASSMGGRAGNEQFF
cdr3_nt: TGTGCCAGTAGTATGGGAGGGAGGGCCGGTAATGAGCAGTTCTTC

v_call: TRBV9
d_call: .
cdr3_length: 15
j_call: TRBJ2-1
clone_size: .
cdr3_aa: CASSPGSALYNEQFF
cdr3_nt: TGTGCCAGCAGCCCTGGATCAGCGCTATACAATGAGCAGTTCTTC

v_call: TRBV19
d_call: .
cdr3_length: 15
j_call: TRBJ1-2
clone_size: once
cdr3_aa: CASSISGTIYYGYTF
cdr3_nt: TGTGCCAGTAGTATCTCCGGGACAATTTATTATGGCTACACCTTC

v_call: TRBV11-2
d_call: TRBD2
cdr3_length: 18
j_call: TRBJ2-3
clone_size: .
cdr3_aa: CASSLISGTTGHTNTQYF
cdr3_nt: TGTGCCAGCAGCCTCATCTCCGGGACTACGGGGCACACGAATACGCAGTATTTT